This entry features one TCR beta chain sequence. Its matching antigen is unknown. This entry comes from a study of beta chain features in type 1 diabetes. The study, taken as a whole, reports: It was not settled here whether HLA type affects TCRB rearrangement.

Expressed TCRB transcripts were sequenced, since all the RNA that had been isolated was reverse transcribed. Measured with immunoSEQ multiplex PCR; TCRdb has only the in-frame clones, and not every one. The sample gives fewer than 350,000 clones, about 18% of which show up once; approximately 0.043% is in the top ten. J lost 2 bases, V lost 0 bases, and 4 bases had no gene match. Germline CDR1 and CDR2: SGHDT and YYEEEE. The CDR3 is made up of 15 amino acids. Each donor gave one heparinised blood draw averaging around 0.12 L. Sorting of CD4+ naive, central memory, regulatory and stem cell-like memory cells was performed via CD45RO/CCR7/CD25/CD127/CD95/CD27.

Sequencing input: naive CD4+ T cells from blood. The chain combines TRBV5-6 with TRBJ1-1; 7 nucleotides align to TRBD1. The clonotype originates from a woman aged 18-29 years in good health. The CDR3 sequence: CASSLERGGNTEAFF. Here the CDR3 DNA reads TGTGCCAGCAGCTTGGAGCGAGGGGGCAACACTGAAGCTTTCTTT.